Sequencing of this TCR beta chain was carried out in a study of T cell responses to AZD1222 COVID-19 vaccine. Study-level results: Donors skewed white British and female; clonal diversity was possibly underestimated. Spike regions recognized by vaccine-associated CD4 TCRs spanned the protein, led by 160-218 and 743-854.

Profiling relied on immunoSEQ multiplex PCR, and the TCRdb table lists in-frame clones only, not all of them. Among more than 140,000 clones listed, more than 80% were seen once. The germline V gene has CDR1 LGHDT and CDR2 YNNKEL (reference sequence). The V segment lost 4 bases and the J segment 10 bases; nucleotides outside the gene matches: 14. The CDR3 length is 15 residues. On this clone: Its antigen remains unidentified.

The chain combines TRBV3-1 (or the pseudogene TRBV3-2) with TRBJ1-1; TRBD1 matches 8 bases. This TCR came from an adult in good health. This specimen was peripheral blood, taken on day 0 of AZD1222 vaccination. The CDR3 sequence is CASSPLDRGMIGAFF. In DNA, the CDR3 is TGTGCCAGCAGCCCCTTAGACAGGGGAATGATTGGAGCTTTCTTT.